This TCR beta chain was documented in a study of OX40 agonist ivuxolimab in advanced cancers. Across the study: Two cutaneous melanoma patients and one hepatocellular carcinoma patient, three in all, had partial responses.

Libraries were prepared by immunoSEQ multiplex PCR; TCRdb keeps only in-frame clonotypes and omits some of them. This repertoire shows tens of thousands of clones, about 79% found once; its top ten account for about 1.6%. Autoimmune disease history or systemic immunosuppression led to patient exclusion. Study-level points and caveats: Expanded peripheral T-cell antigen specificity went undetermined. Blood T cells, both CD4+ and CD8+, expanded clonally by week 6 at 0.1 to 3.0 mg/kg.

About this clone itself: Its antigen is not identified.

Sequences were derived from CD4+ or CD8+ T cells sorted from blood, sampled in a trial of the OX40 agonist ivuxolimab. The clonotype comes from an adult with an advanced solid tumor such as melanoma, head and neck, liver or kidney cancer.

Here the CDR3 DNA reads TGTGCCAGCAGCAAAAGTCTGAGCTCCTACGAGCAGTACTTC. It is translated as CASSKSLSSYEQYF. The rearrangement links TRBV27 to TRBJ2-7, with D unclear. V shed 6 bases and J shed 0 bases, with 12 bases lying between them. From germline, CDR1 is MNHEY and CDR2 SMNVEV (reference sequence). This CDR3 has 14 amino acids.